The clone carrying this T cell receptor beta chain was found a few times. Its antigen is currently unknown. This CDR3 has 17 amino acids. The germline V gene has CDR1 LNHDA and CDR2 SQIVND (reference sequence). V lost 3 bases and J 3 bases, leaving 17 bases between the germline ends. The donors, nominally healthy at sampling, likely had unrecorded immune exposures. It was with 60 Vbeta and 13 Jbeta primers that the PCR ran. Some clones are missing from TCRdb's copy, which holds only in-frame ones; the method was immunoSEQ multiplex PCR. The repertoire holds 95,000 to 150,000 clones, with around 80% as singletons. This record belongs to a study of cytomegalovirus exposure and HLA in healthy donors. Points from the study as a whole: TRBV6-2, TRBV6-3 and some other V segments were unresolvable in 87-base-pair reads.

This sequence originates from a man aged 25-40 years in good health and CMV-seronegative. The sequencing input was PBMCs. V and J are TRBV19 and TRBJ1-4; possibly TRBD1 for D (6 bases). In nucleotides, the CDR3 is TGTGCCAGTAGTATTGGCAGGGGAGTGCAGCCTAATGAAAAACTGTTTTTT. Encoded protein: CASSIGRGVQPNEKLFF. The variable domain in full, with the rest retrieved from reference TRBV19 and TRBJ1-4, is DGGITQSPKYLFRKEGQNVTLSCEQNLNHDAMYWYRQDPGQGLRLIYYSQIVNDFQKGDIAEGYSVSREKKESFPLTVTSAQKNPTAFYLCASSIGRGVQPNEKLFFGSGTQLSVL.